These 5 T cell receptor beta chains were sequenced from one sample in a study of blood T cell repertoires in COVID-19. The data were produced by immunoSEQ multiplex PCR, yet TCRdb's version contains in-frame clones alone and is incomplete. The sample lists 85,000 to 95,000 clones; around 87% were seen once. The specimen sequenced was peripheral blood. These receptors were collected from a human donor with acute or convalescent COVID-19. The donor label of this sample is uncertain.

The V and J genes are TRBV6-2 or TRBV6-3 and TRBJ2-3; 8 bases agree with TRBD1. CDR1 is MNHEY, CDR2 SVGEGT, per germline. The CDR3 extends over 15 amino acids. V lost 2 bases to trimming and J lost 0 bases; unmatched junction nucleotides: 1. The CDR3 bases are TGTGCCAGCAGTTACGGGGACAGGAGCACAGATACGCAGTATTTT. Its translation is CASSYGDRSTDTQYF.

This clone was seen at least ten times. The chain recombines TRBV28 with TRBJ1-4, with D unclear. The germline V and J ends were trimmed by 3 bases and 7 bases, with 21 bases remaining between them. The CDR3 runs 17 residues. The germline V gene has CDR1 MDHEN and CDR2 SYDVKM. This chain's CDR3 is CASSFSRLDLAPEKLFF. The DNA for the CDR3 is TGTGCCAGCAGTTTCAGTCGGCTTGATTTAGCCCCTGAAAAACTGTTTTTT.

The chain joins TRBV11-2 to TRBJ2-1, with TRBD1 identical over 7 bases. The CDR3 is 14 residues long. Germline trimming cut 5 bases from V and 9 bases from J; bases unmatched to any gene: 10. CDR1 is SGHAT and CDR2 is FQNNGV in the germline V gene. CDR3 sequence: CASSPTRGRIEQFF. CDR3 bases: TGTGCCAGCAGCCCCACTAGGGGGCGGATTGAGCAGTTCTTC. Full variable domain (outside the CDR3, taken from reference TRBV11-2 and TRBJ2-1): EAGVAQSPRYKIIEKRQSVAFWCNPISGHATLYWYQQILGQGPKLLIQFQNNGVVDDSQLPKDRFSAERLKGVDSTLKIQPAKLEDSAVYLCASSPTRGRIEQFFGPGTRLTVL.

The CDR3 spells CASSEDLRGLGSPLHF. The CDR3 DNA follows: TGTGCCAGCAGTGAGGACCTCAGGGGGCTTGGATCACCCCTCCACTTT. V usage is TRBV6-1 and J usage is TRBJ1-6; the match to TRBD1 covers 8 bases. The V gene end was trimmed by 3 bases and the J gene end by 10 bases; junction bases not matched to a gene: 11. Germline lookup yields CDR1 MNHNS and CDR2 SASEGT. CDR3 length equals 16 residues.

The chain is built from TRBV7-8 and TRBJ1-1, with 7 bases fitting TRBD1. Germline-derived CDR1 and CDR2 are SGHVS and FQNEAQ. The V gene end was trimmed by 1 base and the J gene end by 4 bases; junction bases not matched to a gene: 9. The CDR3 loop spans 16 amino acids. This CDR3 is CASSLEGQGVPTEAFF. In DNA, the CDR3 is TGTGCCAGCAGCTTAGAAGGTCAGGGGGTACCCACTGAAGCTTTCTTT.